This T cell receptor (beta chain) was retrieved from a study of early T cells in non-severe SARS-CoV-2 infection. In its sample, this clonotype was seen a few times. Unique molecular identifiers were added to individual cDNA molecules. In TCRdb, the 5' RACE reads were re-called with MiXCR into one record per CDR3 protein. Seen here are approximately 85,000 distinct CDR3 sequences, around an eighth observed once, and the top ten hold more than 6.5%. The CDR3 covers 13 residues. V was pared by 5 bases and J by 5 bases, with 3 bases of the junction left unmatched. Germline values: CDR1 SGHTA, CDR2 FQGTGA.

Material for sequencing was whole blood. The sequence was obtained from an adult who was a healthcare worker with PCR-confirmed SARS-CoV-2 infection or an uninfected control (not recorded which). The chain links TRBV7-3 to TRBJ2-1; 7 positions match TRBD1. CDR3 DNA sequence: TGTGCCAGCAGCGGAGGACAGGACAATGAGCAGTTCTTC. Translation: CASSGGQDNEQFF.